Here is one T cell receptor beta chain with its context. This clone was counted only a few times. Its antigen is unknown. Per-nucleotide qualities are absent, and no much larger clonotype sits a single base away. To estimate absolute template abundance from read counts, synthetic TCR analog templates were spiked into each PCR. TCRbeta CDR3 regions were amplified from genomic DNA with bias-controlled V and J gene primers using the immunoSEQ assay. Rearranged TCRbeta segments were sequenced at approximately 20X coverage. The original methods were these. Sequencing errors were corrected by clustering and CDR3s were annotated against IMGT to assign V, D and J genes. Only productive TCRbeta rearrangements were used in downstream analyses, excluding out-of-frame or stop-codon sequences. Clonality was calculated as one minus the Shannon entropy normalized by the log of the number of unique productive sequences. Fisher's exact test with Benjamini-Hochberg correction, at a threshold of adjusted p below 0.01, was used to find clones that differed between time points or between blood and tumor. TCRdb mirrors the immuneACCESS table, restricted to in-frame sequences. Some clones are absent from its copies; in checked studies, under half trace to an unresolved V gene, and the reason for the others is unknown. The V and J calls and clone size come from that table; D and trimming were worked out from the DNA. The sample table contains about 17,000 clones; only one count was recorded for 75% to 90% of them. The ten most abundant clones make up roughly an eighth of the sample.

Interpreted using the paper, the time point label stands for: pretreatment peripheral blood. The cohort comprised about 30 patients with locally advanced or metastatic urothelial carcinoma treated at Memorial Sloan Kettering on a trial protocol. Peripheral blood mononuclear cells were collected from each patient pretreatment and during treatment, giving between 1 and 8 total time points per patient. The Qiagen DNeasy Blood extraction kit was used to purify genomic DNA from total PBMCs and tumor samples. PBMCs were collected pretreatment and during treatment, and were isolated and stored as previously described. This sample was taken from a study of PD-L1 blockade in urothelial cancer (dated by TCRdb to 2015 to 2018). With regard to the full study: All patients started therapy in about 2014 and received atezolizumab 1,200 mg intravenously every 3 weeks. About 85% of the 29 patients were males with bladder-origin urothelial cancer, and 18 of 29 reported a prior smoking history. Patients had an ECOG performance status of 0 or 1 and had received between 0 and 3 prior chemotherapy regimens. Blood samples were analyzed at two time points: 3 weeks after treatment start (second dose) and 6 weeks after treatment start. Blood samples yielded a median of about 150,000 T cells and around 80,000 unique TCRs, with median clonality approximately 0.08. The study was an exploratory multi-omic analysis of somatic, immune and clinical correlates of response to PD-L1 blockade with atezolizumab in urothelial cancer. Pretreatment tumor samples and matched peripheral blood, collected serially before and after atezolizumab treatment, underwent TCR sequencing. Durable clinical benefit meant progression-free survival longer than 6 months, and TCR features were also tested against progression-free and overall survival. In the same patients who had TCR sequencing, pretreatment tumors also underwent whole exome sequencing and RNA sequencing. Roughly 10 patients achieved durable clinical benefit and about 22 did not. Twenty-nine patients had pretreatment blood TCR-seq, some 24 had at least one posttreatment blood collection, and some 24 had tumor TCR-seq.

The CDR1 and CDR2 encoded by the germline V gene are SGHDN and FVKESK. The CDR3 covers 14 residues, taking in both the cysteine and the phenylalanine. Only CDR3 DNA is held: 42 bases, read in frame from base 1. V drops 4 bases and J drops 7 bases, leaving 17 bases in between. General study outcomes and caveats: Small sample size (n of about 29) and many exploratory analyses mean the results are intended to be hypothesis-generating. A pretreatment peripheral blood TCR clonality below the median was linked to improved progression-free and overall survival. Patients with durable benefit showed greater expansion of tumor-associated TCR clones in peripheral blood 3 weeks after starting treatment (n ≈ 23, p = 0.022).

This sequence originates from an older man with urothelial cancer. Sequencing was performed on PBMCs, taken around atezolizumab (anti-PD-L1) treatment. The chain is assembled from TRBV14 and TRBJ2-7, with a weak D call of TRBD1 (6 bases match). In nucleotide form, the sequence is TGTGCCAGCAGCCTATCCGGGACACTACTGGAGCAGTACTTC. This translates into CASSLSGTLLEQYF.